This T cell receptor beta chain was found in a study of T-cell reconstitution after alpha-beta-depleted transplantation in children (dated by TCRdb to 2016 to 2017). Looking at the study overall: Using TCR repertoire profiling, the study followed T-cell immune reconstitution in a quantitative way in children after TCRalphabeta/CD19-depleted allogeneic hematopoietic cell transplantation.

There are 15 amino acids in the CDR3, from cysteine to phenylalanine inclusive. Just CDR3 DNA is preserved here, 45 bases in frame from base 1. CDR1 SGHRS and CDR2 YFSETQ were looked up in the germline V gene. Cut back by 4 bases and 8 bases, the V and J ends lie 19 bases apart. The method was PCR. Sequencing took place on an Illumina HiSeq 2500. TCR library preparation used molecular barcoding, with unique molecular identifiers applied to normalize quantification of the TCRbeta repertoire. TCRdb ran its own pipeline on the public reads, namely fastp trimming at Q25 and MiXCR clone calling, and kept in-frame beta chains. Every entry covers one CDR3 protein and lists the most common genes and DNA from its rows. The sample profile shows about 610,000 distinct CDR3 sequences; roughly 10% of them were found once. Together, the top ten hold around 4% of the sample. This clonotype has more than one count but fewer than ten. What this receptor recognizes is not known. No base quality information exists; no much larger clone differs at one position.

The receptor's source is a human donor who donated a stem cell graft to a child with acute myeloid leukemia. The sample here was PBMCs from the stem cell graft donor, taken from the stem cell graft. Here the chain combines TRBV5-1 and TRBJ2-1; the D segment cannot be called with confidence. The CDR3 is CASSGSGHSLDEQFF. In nucleotides, the sequence is TGCGCCAGCAGCGGGTCTGGGCATAGCTTGGATGAGCAGTTCTTC.